This T cell receptor (beta chain) was captured by sequencing in a study of T cells in Graves' hyperthyroidism and ophthalmopathy (dated by TCRdb to about 2019). Background for the entire study: Peripheral blood was collected at initial diagnosis, before any treatment. To identify TCR V-J signatures that set the groups apart, the researchers used a discovery cohort of roughly 100 patients, made up of 40 to 45 with Graves' ophthalmopathy and some 55 with stable Graves' hyperthyroidism. Prospective prediction of ophthalmopathy was tested in an independent validation cohort consisting of 18 hyperthyroidism patients and some 15 patients who later progressed to ophthalmopathy. The 90 to 100 discovery patients were randomly split 7:3 into training and test sets. Thyroid tissue and blood T-cell repertoires from roughly 6 Graves' hyperthyroidism patients were also compared in the study. Once sampling was done, hyperthyroidism patients were given methimazole at a starting dose of 30 mg daily, whereas ophthalmopathy patients were given high-dose intravenous methylprednisolone. According to the paper, TCR Vbeta CDR3 sequencing was carried out on approximately 140 peripheral blood samples, which came from approximately 43 ophthalmopathy, around 75 hyperthyroidism and roughly 17 progressor patients. What the study reported, not specific to this receptor: In cross-validation, a model built on a 13 V-J signature told ophthalmopathy apart from stable hyperthyroidism with just under 90% sensitivity and around 84% specificity, and in testing the same model reached 80%/75%. In validation, the model predicted progression to ophthalmopathy with over 65% sensitivity and about 72% specificity, a median of 6.5 months before onset. Sample size was not statistically predetermined, and investigators were not blinded to group allocation. Most expanded thyroid clonotypes (frequency above 0.001) were also detected in blood, suggesting blood repertoires may reflect thyroid immune responses.

For this clonotype: Its antigen has not been determined. No much larger clone is present one base from it, and per-base qualities are unavailable.

V loses 1 base of germline sequence and J loses 4 bases, and the interval between the two ends is 17 bases. Per the germline V gene, SGHTA is the CDR1 and FQGNSA is the CDR2. The CDR3 runs 17 residues from the cysteine to the phenylalanine. This entry keeps only the CDR3 DNA: 51 bases, framed from base 1. TCR beta CDR3 regions were amplified from RNA transcripts. The first round of RT-PCR for the TCR CDR3 was performed with the HTBI primer set and the Qiagen OneStep RT-PCR kit. The libraries were constructed in a second round of multiplex PCR and then size-selected and purified. The libraries were sequenced on an Illumina HiSeq2000 using paired-end 100 bp reads. Regarding the original processing steps: SOAPnuke was used to process the raw data, removing reads that contained adapters or uncalled bases, had a mean Phred below 15, or lacked an exact match to the constant primer or identifier. High-quality paired reads were merged using COPE v1.2.5, and each unique nucleotide sequence was defined as a clonotype. MiTCR v1.1 was used to align the clonotypes against IMGT TRBV, TRBD and TRBJ reference segments. The analysis included only V-J combinations with a frequency above 0.0001, which together covered roughly 99% of the repertoires. A TCS score was defined as the ratio between F50 (clonal expansion) and ExV (chaos), using BLOSUM62-based TCRdist between CDR3 peptides within each V-J. Welch's t-statistics and random forest reduced some 510 V-J features to 10 to 15, which were used in a naive Bayes classifier (R e1071). The Morisita-Horn index was used to measure how similar the thyroid and blood repertoires were. TCRdb itself trimmed the public reads at Q25 with fastp, ran MiXCR and retained productive beta chains. Every CDR3 protein is listed once, alongside the most common genes and DNA of its rows. The V and J calls were not made by the authors but by TCRdb's processing. This sample lists about 24,000 distinct CDR3 sequences; about 49% were detected once. Clones ranked in the top ten supply about 26% of the sample.

Hyperthyroidism patients were newly diagnosed, had a disease duration of under 2 months, and were aged 18 to 65 years. Any patient with an uncontrolled infection, another autoimmune disease, pregnancy or lactation was excluded. Diagnoses were established on the basis of clinical symptoms, serum thyroxine and TRAb, thyroid ultrasound, and orbital computed tomography. Blood from progressor patients was drawn when they were first diagnosed with hyperthyroidism, before any ophthalmopathy symptoms appeared. Ficoll-Paque density gradient centrifugation was used to isolate PBMCs from 8.5 to 10 ml of fresh peripheral blood. Progressor patients were initially diagnosed with Graves' hyperthyroidism and developed ophthalmopathy during follow-up. Total RNA was extracted with Trizol reagent, and quality was checked on an Agilent 2100 Bioanalyzer.

The receptor was isolated from a woman aged 40 to 50 with Graves' hyperthyroidism that later progressed to Graves' ophthalmopathy. This sequence uses TRBV7-2 and TRBJ1-5; no D segment can be confidently identified. The sequencing sample was made of blood. The CDR3 region: CASSLDASGIRNQPQHF. The DNA sequence is TGTGCCAGCAGCTTAGACGCTAGCGGGATTAGAAATCAGCCCCAGCATTTT.